The 8 T cell receptor beta chains in this list originate from one sample, sequenced in a study of blood T cell repertoires in COVID-19. Repertoires were generated with immunoSEQ multiplex PCR, while TCRdb's copy carries only in-frame clones and drops some. The table includes more than 35,000 clones, nearly 90% detected once. Sequencing input: peripheral blood. The source of these receptors is a man in his sixties with active COVID-19.

Of note for this clone: One end of the junction is discordant with germline, which a read error may explain. V usage is TRBV7-7 and J usage is TRBJ2-5, with 8 bases matching TRBD1. The CDR3 sequence is 13 residues long. Germline V gene sequence: CDR1 SSHAT, CDR2 FNYEAQ (reference sequence). The CDR3 loop is CASSTDRAETQYF. CDR3 in DNA: TGTGCTAGCAGCACGGACAGGGCCGAGACCCAGTACTTC.

The rearrangement links TRBV7-3 to TRBJ2-3, with 7 nucleotides matching TRBD2. CDR3 length: 15 residues. The germline gives CDR1 SGHTA, CDR2 FQGTGA. Trimming took 3 bases from V and 1 from J; bases not matched to a gene: 4. The CDR3 spells CASSFSGPGTDTQYF. As DNA, the CDR3 is TGTGCCAGCAGCTTTAGCGGGCCTGGCACAGATACGCAGTATTTT.

The rearrangement uses TRBV6-6 and TRBJ2-2, with D perhaps matching TRBD1 (6 bases). Germline V gene sequence: CDR1 MNHNY, CDR2 SVGAGI (reference sequence). V was clipped by 6 bases and J by 7 bases, with 15 bases between them. The CDR3 runs 14 residues. CDR3 loop: CASRAGTLLGELFF. The CDR3 coding sequence is TGTGCCAGCAGGGCCGGGACATTGCTCGGGGAGCTGTTTTTT.

The genes are TRBV18 and TRBJ2-2, with D unclear. The germline V gene has CDR1 KGHSH and CDR2 LQKENI. This CDR3 has 14 residues. Trimming pared 2 bases from V and 5 bases from J, leaving 9 bases between. In nucleotides, the CDR3 is TGTGCCAGCTCACCATCCCAGTCAACCGGGGAGCTGTTTTTT. Translation gives CASSPSQSTGELFF.

V gene TRBV30 combines with J gene TRBJ2-5; no reliable D call. Germline assignment: CDR1 GTSNPN and CDR2 SVGIG (reference sequence). This CDR3 spans 11 amino acids. V lost 5 bases to trimming and J lost 1 base, with 5 bases between them. CDR3 in DNA: TGTGCCTGGGGACGCCAAGAGACCCAGTACTTC. It translates to CAWGRQETQYF.

The V gene is TRBV3-1 (or the pseudogene TRBV3-2), the J gene TRBJ2-6, with D uncertain. V lost 4 bases and J lost 1, with 8 bases in between. Germline-derived CDR1 and CDR2 are LGHDT and YNNKEL (reference sequence). CDR3 length: 15 amino acids. As DNA, the CDR3 is TGTGCCAGCAGCCCAACCCTATCTGGGGCCAACGTCCTGACTTTC. Protein product: CASSPTLSGANVLTF.

The chain combines TRBV19 with TRBJ2-7; 11 bases are shared with TRBD1. V lost 7 bases to trimming and J lost 2 bases; unmatched junction nucleotides: 4. The CDR3 totals 14 residues. CDR1 is LNHDA, CDR2 SQIVND, per germline (reference sequence). CDR3 loop: CASTWTGGAYEQYF. CDR3 sequence (DNA): TGTGCCAGTACCTGGACAGGGGGCGCCTACGAGCAGTACTTC.

V and J are TRBV18 and TRBJ2-3; TRBD2 aligns across 9 bases. The ends lost 5 bases at V and 2 bases at J; junction bases unmatched: 8. CDR3 size: 16 residues. Looked up from germline, CDR1 is KGHSH and CDR2 is LQKENI. CDR3 sequence: CASSAKTSGYTDTQYF. CDR3 nucleotides: TGTGCCAGCTCAGCGAAGACTAGCGGATACACAGATACGCAGTATTTT.